The entry below gives a single T cell receptor (beta chain) sequence along with its context. Antigen: not known. This sample is part of a study of Graves' ophthalmopathy and Graves' hyperthyroidism. Findings of the study overall: Built on 13 signatures, a model told ophthalmopathy apart from stable hyperthyroidism with almost 90% sensitivity and almost 84% specificity.

Germline V gene data show CDR1 as SQVTM and CDR2 as ANQGSEA. The CDR3 is made up of 9 amino acids. Using RNA transcripts, the TCR beta CDR3 regions were amplified. RT-PCR was first run with HTBI primers, then multiplex PCR in a second round. TCRdb processed the multiplex PCR reads anew with MiXCR; each CDR3 protein has one entry. The data show 900,000 to 1,200,000 distinct CDR3 sequences, 36% seen once. This receptor was taken from an adult man with Graves' hyperthyroidism. The source material was peripheral blood or thyroid tissue (not recorded which). The chain recombines TRBV29-1 with TRBJ1-2; D is ambiguous. CDR3 sequence: CGAVYGYTF. The CDR3, as DNA: TGCGGCGCTGTCTATGGCTACACCTTC.